The 26 T cell receptor beta chains below come from one sample, sequenced in a study of cytomegalovirus exposure and HLA in healthy donors. The primer mix had 60 Vbeta and 13 Jbeta primers. TCRdb's table, derived via immunoSEQ multiplex PCR, lists solely in-frame clones and lacks some. The sample yields under 65,000 clones, of which the top ten take up 9% to 15%. Material: PBMCs. The receptors here all came from a woman aged 25-40 years in good health and CMV-seropositive.

The chain couples TRBV7-8 to TRBJ1-2, with D unclear. V was shortened by 5 bases and J by 2 bases, with 12 bases between the two germline ends. The CDR3 is 14 residues long. CDR1 and CDR2 from the germline V gene are SGHVS and FQNEAQ. CDR3 DNA sequence: TGTGCCAGCAGCCCGATTGCCGCGAACTATGGCTACACCTTC. This encodes CASSPIAANYGYTF. Supplemented by reference TRBV7-8 and TRBJ1-2, the full variable domain reads GAGVSQSPRYKVAKRGQDVALRCDPISGHVSLFWYQQALGQGPEFLTYFQNEAQLDKSGLPSDRFFAERPEGSVSTLKIQRTQQEDSAVYLCASSPIAANYGYTFGSGTRLTVV.

As for this clone: Because the CDR3 is missing its conserved closing phenylalanine or tryptophan, this is likely a read error. The limits of the CDR3 on the DNA are not certain, so only TCRdb's listed CDR3 is given. Distinct nucleotide sequences in the sample also encode this CDR3. J is TRBJ2-7 and V is TRBV5-1; TRBD1 is taken as the D call from the table, unchecked against the DNA. A total of 10 residues make up the CDR3, ends included. Germline V gene sequence: CDR1 SGHRS, CDR2 YFSETQ. The CDR3 loop is CASSERTGRT.

The chain combines TRBV9 with TRBJ2-7; 13 nucleotides match TRBD2. The CDR3 consists of 16 residues. V gave up 4 bases and J gave up 3 bases; unmatched junction bases: 7. Germline CDR1 reads SGDLS; CDR2 reads YYNGEE. In DNA form, the CDR3 reads TGTGCCAGCAGCCCCGACGGACTAGCGGGAGACTACGAGCAGTACTTC. This gives the protein CASSPDGLAGDYEQYF.

The chain uses TRBV9 and TRBJ2-7; 10 bases are shared with TRBD2. Germline lookup yields CDR1 SGDLS and CDR2 YYNGEE. The CDR3 is made up of 16 amino acids. V shed 3 bases and J 3 bases; nucleotides not matched to a gene: 9. Written as DNA, the CDR3 is TGTGCCAGCAGCGCCGAAAGTAGCGGGAGGAGCTACGAGCAGTACTTC. It specifies CASSAESSGRSYEQYF.

The chain is built from TRBV7-9 and TRBJ1-2; D gene uncertain. V was shortened by 2 bases and J by 6 bases, with 7 bases between the two germline ends. Germline V gives CDR1 SEHNR, CDR2 FQNEAQ (reference sequence). This CDR3 is 12 amino acids long. The CDR3 protein is CASSLTRDGYTF. In DNA form, the CDR3 reads TGTGCCAGCAGCTTAACGAGGGATGGCTACACCTTC.

This clone registers medium-sized (0.01 to 0.1%) by frequency. The chain employs TRBV5-1 and TRBJ2-7; D gene ambiguous. In germline, CDR1 is SGHRS, CDR2 YFSETQ. Trimming took off 9 bases at V and 0 bases at J, with 16 bases between the two ends. The CDR3 length is 14 residues. CDR3 sequence (DNA): TGCGCCACCAGAGAATTTGGCGGCTCCTACGAGCAGTACTTC. This codes for CATREFGGSYEQYF.

V is TRBV5-6 and J is TRBJ2-5; no clear D gene. Judging by the DNA end, TRBJ2-7 fits better; the J call may be wrong. The CDR3 runs 13 residues. Per germline, CDR1 SGHDT and CDR2 YYEEEE. The CDR3 DNA reads as TGTGCCAGCAGCTTGCCGCCGCTTTACGAGCAGTACTTC. Translating gives CASSLPPLYEQYF.

This chain joins TRBV13 and TRBJ2-7, with 13 bases aligning to TRBD2. CDR3 length equals 15 residues. Trimming cost V 4 bases and J 4 bases; bases outside gene matches: 4. Germline V gene data show CDR1 as PRHDT and CDR2 as FYEKMQ (reference sequence). The CDR3 region has the DNA TGTGCCAGCAGCTCAATGACTAGCGGGGGGTACGAGCAGTACTTC. Translation: CASSSMTSGGYEQYF.

The chain combines TRBV6-5 with TRBJ1-2, with 7 positions matching TRBD1. Germline lookup yields CDR1 MNHEY and CDR2 SVGAGI. The V gene end was trimmed by 6 bases and the J gene end by 8 bases; junction bases not matched to a gene: 9. The length of the CDR3 is 13 residues. Here the CDR3 reads CASSRQGVYGYTF. The CDR3 DNA follows: TGTGCCAGCAGCAGACAGGGAGTATACGGCTACACCTTC.

The CDR3 nucleotides are TGTGCCAGCAGCTTAGGACTAGCGGGGCCAGATACGCAGTATTTT. Translated, it gives CASSLGLAGPDTQYF. The chain has TRBV7-2 and TRBJ2-3; the match to TRBD2 covers 11 bases. V shed 1 base, J shed 4 bases, and the junction held 1 base outside the gene matches. The germline V gene encodes CDR1 SGHTA and CDR2 FQGNSA. The length of the CDR3 is 15 residues.

The CDR3 region is CASSLPGTGSEGYGYTF. Here the CDR3 DNA reads TGTGCCAGCAGCTTACCCGGGACAGGGAGCGAGGGCTATGGCTACACCTTC. The chain uses TRBV7-9 and TRBJ1-2; 9 bases are shared with TRBD1. Germline loops: CDR1 SEHNR, CDR2 FQNEAQ (reference sequence). The CDR3 is 17 amino acids. Trimming at V came to 2 bases and at J to 4 bases, leaving 11 bases not matched to a gene. Supplemented by reference TRBV7-9 and TRBJ1-2, the full variable domain reads DTGVSQNPRHKITKRGQNVTFRCDPISEHNRLYWYRQTLGQGPEFLTYFQNEAQLEKSRLLSDRFSAERPKGSFSTLEIQRTEQGDSAMYLCASSLPGTGSEGYGYTFGSGTRLTVV.

This chain uses TRBV15 with TRBJ2-7; D unresolved. V gave up 6 bases and J gave up 2 bases, with 5 bases separating them. CDR3 length: 11 amino acids. Germline CDR1 and CDR2: LNHNV and YYDKDF (reference sequence). CDR3 bases: TGTGCCACCAGTCGAGCCTACGAGCAGTACTTC. It yields the protein CATSRAYEQYF. Based on the CDR3 plus reference TRBV15 and TRBJ2-7, the full variable domain is DAMVIQNPRYQVTQFGKPVTLSCSQTLNHNVMYWYQQKSSQAPKLLFHYYDKDFNNEADTPDNFQSRRPNTSFCFLDIRSPGLGDTAMYLCATSRAYEQYFGPGTRLTVT.

Of note for this clone: An end of the junction does not agree with germline; a read error may underlie this. The V and J genes are TRBV30 and TRBJ1-4; TRBD1 matches at 9 bases. The CDR3 is 15 residues long. CDR1 is GTSNPN and CDR2 is SVGIG in the germline V gene (reference sequence). The CDR3, as DNA: TGTGCCGGGAGTGTACCGGGACAGGGTAATGAAAAACTGTTTTTT. Amino acid sequence: CAGSVPGQGNEKLFF.

V gene TRBV9 combines with J gene TRBJ2-7; D unclear. Germline loops: CDR1 SGDLS, CDR2 YYNGEE. CDR3 length: 13 amino acids. V was shortened by 2 bases and J by 5 bases, with 11 bases between the two germline ends. The DNA of the CDR3 is TGTGCCAGCAGCGTGAGGTTTGGCGACGAGCAGTACTTC. It yields the protein CASSVRFGDEQYF.

This chain connects TRBV6-5 to TRBJ2-1, with TRBD2 matching over 10 bases. CDR3 length: 15 residues. The germline CDR1 and CDR2 sequences are MNHEY and SVGAGI. The junction had 8 bases not matched to a gene; V was cut back by 2 bases and J by 10 bases. The CDR3 reads CASSYLAGAGWEQFF. In nucleotides, the CDR3 is TGTGCCAGCAGTTACCTAGCGGGGGCCGGTTGGGAGCAGTTCTTC.

The chain combines TRBV4-1 with TRBJ2-1, with D uncertain. Germline CDR1 and CDR2: MGHRA and YSYEKL. V lost 4 bases to trimming and J lost 5 bases, with 9 bases between them. CDR3 length: 13 amino acids. The CDR3 protein is CASSRDLDNEQFF. As DNA, the CDR3 is TGCGCCAGCAGCCGAGACTTAGACAATGAGCAGTTCTTC.

The rearrangement joins TRBV2 to TRBJ2-7, with 12 bases matching TRBD2. Trimming cost V 6 bases and J 2 bases; bases outside gene matches: 8. CDR1 is SNHLY and CDR2 is FYNNEI in the germline V gene. There are 16 residues in the CDR3. In nucleotides, the CDR3 is TGTGCCAGCAGCGTTGGACTAGCGGGATTCGCCTACGAGCAGTACTTC. Its protein product is CASSVGLAGFAYEQYF.

The gene calls are TRBV29-1 and TRBJ1-6, with TRBD1 matching over 8 bases. V shed 5 bases, J shed 8 bases, and the junction held 5 bases outside the gene matches. CDR3 length: 13 amino acids. Germline loops: CDR1 SQVTM, CDR2 ANQGSEA. The CDR3 loop reads CSVRDRRDSPLHF. CDR3 DNA sequence: TGCAGCGTTCGGGACAGGAGGGATTCACCCCTCCACTTT.

The chain uses TRBV5-4 and TRBJ1-2; 8 bases agree with TRBD1. This CDR3 has 15 amino acids. The germline V gene encodes CDR1 SGHNT and CDR2 YYREEE (reference sequence). Losses at the gene ends were 3 bases for V and 2 bases for J; bases not matched to a gene: 6. The CDR3 DNA reads as TGTGCCAGCAGCTCCTACAGGGGGGACAACTATGGCTACACCTTC. Its protein product is CASSSYRGDNYGYTF.

The chain carries TRBV6-5 and TRBJ2-3; D is possibly TRBD2 (5 bases). Germline CDR1 reads MNHEY; CDR2 reads SVGAGI. Trimming shortened V by 9 bases and J by 2 bases, and 9 bases separated the two germline ends. CDR3 length: 12 residues. The CDR3 is CASGLFTDTQYF. In DNA form, the CDR3 reads TGTGCCAGTGGACTCTTCACAGATACGCAGTATTTT.

CDR3 nucleotide sequence: TGTGCCAGTAGTATAGCCGACAGAGAAAAACTGTTTTTT. Translation gives CASSIADREKLFF. The chain carries TRBV19 and TRBJ1-4; TRBD1 is a possible D gene (5 bases). The CDR3 length is 13 residues. Germline V gene sequence: CDR1 LNHDA, CDR2 SQIVND (reference sequence). Trimming removed 1 base at V and 8 bases at J, with 8 bases between.

The chain joins TRBV18 to TRBJ2-3, with 8 bases aligning to TRBD1. The ends lost 3 bases at V and 0 bases at J; junction bases unmatched: 2. The CDR3 runs 15 residues. Germline loops: CDR1 KGHSH, CDR2 LQKENI. The CDR3 region is CASSPGQGSTDTQYF. The CDR3 DNA is TGTGCCAGCTCACCTGGACAGGGAAGCACAGATACGCAGTATTTT.

The CDR3 bases are TGTGCCAGCAGCTTCTATAGGGGAGATACGCAGTATTTT. Protein sequence: CASSFYRGDTQYF. The chain carries TRBV5-6 and TRBJ2-3; maybe TRBD1 (5 bases). The CDR3 runs 13 residues. V lost 2 bases and J 5 bases, leaving 9 bases between the germline ends. Looked up from germline, CDR1 is SGHDT and CDR2 is YYEEEE.

This chain links TRBV4-2 with TRBJ1-2; the D is unclear. V was clipped by 1 base and J by 4 bases, with 10 bases between them. From germline, CDR1 is LGHNA and CDR2 YNFKEQ. This CDR3 is 14 amino acids long. The CDR3 sequence: CASSQGEGSYGYTF. DNA of the CDR3: TGTGCCAGCAGCCAAGGGGAGGGTTCCTATGGCTACACCTTC.

The rearrangement uses TRBV5-1 and TRBJ2-3; 11 bases match TRBD2. Germline assignment: CDR1 SGHRS and CDR2 YFSETQ. V gave up 0 bases and J gave up 7 bases; unmatched junction bases: 1. The CDR3 is 14 amino acids. CDR3 residues: CASSLASGGNTQYF. As DNA, the CDR3 is TGCGCCAGCAGCTTGGCTAGCGGGGGGAATACGCAGTATTTT.

Note on this clone: The same CDR3 arises from other DNA sequences in this sample as well. The gene calls are TRBV18 and TRBJ2-1, with D possibly matching TRBD2 (6 bases). There are 16 residues in the CDR3. V was clipped by 3 bases and J by 0 bases, with 12 bases between them. Germline V gene sequence: CDR1 KGHSH, CDR2 LQKENI. Here the CDR3 DNA reads TGTGCCAGCTCACCGGGCGGGACCGGCTCCTACAATGAGCAGTTCTTC. The encoded protein is CASSPGGTGSYNEQFF.